This T cell receptor beta chain emerged from a study of blood T cell repertoires in COVID-19. Authors' processing steps: The authors estimated nucleated cell counts from reference gene primer amplification. Repertoires were generated with immunoSEQ multiplex PCR, while TCRdb's copy carries only in-frame clones and drops some. V and J calls and clone size are given by that table; D and trimming were obtained from the DNA. In the table there are about 200,000 clones, 70% to 90% of which are singletons. The CDR3 runs to 17 residues. Germline V CDR1 and CDR2: LNHDA, SQIVND (reference sequence). With V trimmed by 3 bases and J by 1 base, 8 bases remained unmatched.

This sequence was found in a man in his fifties with COVID-19, enrolled during active disease. The V and J genes are TRBV19 and TRBJ1-1; 10 bases are shared with TRBD1. The sample consisted of peripheral blood. The CDR3, as DNA: TGTGCCAGTAGTATTATGGGGACAGGGGCCAAGAACACTGAAGCTTTCTTT. Protein product: CASSIMGTGAKNTEAFF.